This T cell receptor (beta chain) was recorded in a study of OX40 agonist ivuxolimab in advanced cancers. Method: immunoSEQ multiplex PCR; TCRdb's copy keeps in-frame clones and lacks some. This sample has 70,000 to 90,000 clones, with around nine tenths found just once. Regarding this clone: Its antigen is not known.

CDR1 and CDR2 from the germline V gene are MNHEY and SMNVEV (reference sequence). This CDR3 spans 14 amino acids. V lost 6 bases and J lost 4, with 15 bases in between. Findings and limits, study-wide: No determination was made of the antigen specificity of the expanded peripheral T cells. At doses 0.1 to 3.0 mg/kg, CD4+ and CD8+ clones expanded.

The sample consisted of CD4+ or CD8+ T cells sorted from blood, taken in a trial of the OX40 agonist ivuxolimab. The chain recombines TRBV27 with TRBJ1-1, with a tentative D call TRBD1 (6 bases). This clonotype was obtained from an adult with an advanced solid tumor such as melanoma, head and neck, liver or kidney cancer. CDR3 sequence reads: CASRAPGHLTEAFF. The CDR3 DNA follows: TGTGCCAGCAGAGCTCCGGGACACCTCACTGAAGCTTTCTTT.